Each of the 3 T cell receptor beta chains below was sequenced from the same sample in a study of T cells in Graves' hyperthyroidism and ophthalmopathy. Using RNA transcripts as the source, TCR beta CDR3 regions were amplified. HTBI primers drove first-round RT-PCR of the TCR CDR3. TCRdb reprocessed the multiplex PCR reads with MiXCR, giving one entry per CDR3 protein. The repertoire has hundreds of thousands of distinct CDR3 sequences, over 35% of them found once; the top ten carry approximately 10%. Sequenced input: blood. These receptors originate from a man younger than 30 with Graves' hyperthyroidism.

This clonotype was observed once. V gene TRBV20-1 combines with J gene TRBJ1-1, with D uncertain. Trimming pared 1 base from V and 5 bases from J, leaving 17 bases between. This CDR3 has 15 residues. Germline values: CDR1 DFQATT, CDR2 SNEGSKA (reference sequence). In nucleotides, the CDR3 is TGCAGTGCTAGAGCTCCGGATACGCTGGGGACTGAAGCTTTCTTT. This gives the protein CSARAPDTLGTEAFF.

At least ten counts were recorded for this clonotype. The chain couples TRBV4-1 to TRBJ1-4; a weak D match, TRBD1 (5 bases). V was trimmed by 3 bases and J by 8 bases, leaving 13 bases between them. The CDR3 runs 14 residues. Germline CDR1 MGHRA, CDR2 YSYEKL. The DNA for the CDR3 is TGCGCCAGCAGCCACCTTGCAGGGAACGAAAAACTGTTTTTT. It yields the protein CASSHLAGNEKLFF.

This chain joins TRBV12-3 or TRBV12-4 and TRBJ2-2; 10 bases fit TRBD1. The V segment lost 6 bases and the J segment 5 bases; nucleotides outside the gene matches: 9. This CDR3 has 16 residues. In DNA, the CDR3 is TGTGCCAGCAGCTCAGGACAGGGGGGGTCGACCGGGGAGCTGTTTTTT. Translating it yields CASSSGQGGSTGELFF.